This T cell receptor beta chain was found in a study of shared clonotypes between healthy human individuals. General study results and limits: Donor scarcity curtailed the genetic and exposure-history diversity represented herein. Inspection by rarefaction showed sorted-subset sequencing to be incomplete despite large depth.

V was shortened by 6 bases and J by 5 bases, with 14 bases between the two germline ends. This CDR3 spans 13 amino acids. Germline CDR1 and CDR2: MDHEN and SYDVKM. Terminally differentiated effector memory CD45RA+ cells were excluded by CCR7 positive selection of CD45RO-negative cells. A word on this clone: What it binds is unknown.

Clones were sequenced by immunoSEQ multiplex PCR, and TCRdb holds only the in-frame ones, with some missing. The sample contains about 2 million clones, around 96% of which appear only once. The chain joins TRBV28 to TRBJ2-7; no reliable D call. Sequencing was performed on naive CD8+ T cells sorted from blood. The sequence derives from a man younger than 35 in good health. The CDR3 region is CASSPQQLNEQYF. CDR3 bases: TGTGCCAGCAGCCCCCAGCAGTTGAACGAGCAGTACTTC. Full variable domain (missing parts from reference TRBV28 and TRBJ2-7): DVKVTQSSRYLVKRTGEKVFLECVQDMDHENMFWYRQDPGLGLRLIYFSYDVKMKEKGDIPEGYSVSREKKERFSLILESASTNQTSMYLCASSPQQLNEQYFGPGTRLTVT.